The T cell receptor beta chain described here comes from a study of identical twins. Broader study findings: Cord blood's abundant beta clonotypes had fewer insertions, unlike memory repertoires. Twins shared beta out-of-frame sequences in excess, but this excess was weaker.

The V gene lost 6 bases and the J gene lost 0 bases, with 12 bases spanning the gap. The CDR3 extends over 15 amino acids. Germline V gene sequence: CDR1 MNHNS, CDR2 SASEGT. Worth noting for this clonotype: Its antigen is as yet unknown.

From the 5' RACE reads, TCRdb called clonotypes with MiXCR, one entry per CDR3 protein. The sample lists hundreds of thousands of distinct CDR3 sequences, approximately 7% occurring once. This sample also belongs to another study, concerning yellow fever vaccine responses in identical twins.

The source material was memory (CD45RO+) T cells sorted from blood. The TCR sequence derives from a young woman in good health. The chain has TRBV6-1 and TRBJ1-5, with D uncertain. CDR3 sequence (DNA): TGTGCCAGCAGACCGGAGGGCTATAGCAATCAGCCCCAGCATTTT. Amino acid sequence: CASRPEGYSNQPQHF.